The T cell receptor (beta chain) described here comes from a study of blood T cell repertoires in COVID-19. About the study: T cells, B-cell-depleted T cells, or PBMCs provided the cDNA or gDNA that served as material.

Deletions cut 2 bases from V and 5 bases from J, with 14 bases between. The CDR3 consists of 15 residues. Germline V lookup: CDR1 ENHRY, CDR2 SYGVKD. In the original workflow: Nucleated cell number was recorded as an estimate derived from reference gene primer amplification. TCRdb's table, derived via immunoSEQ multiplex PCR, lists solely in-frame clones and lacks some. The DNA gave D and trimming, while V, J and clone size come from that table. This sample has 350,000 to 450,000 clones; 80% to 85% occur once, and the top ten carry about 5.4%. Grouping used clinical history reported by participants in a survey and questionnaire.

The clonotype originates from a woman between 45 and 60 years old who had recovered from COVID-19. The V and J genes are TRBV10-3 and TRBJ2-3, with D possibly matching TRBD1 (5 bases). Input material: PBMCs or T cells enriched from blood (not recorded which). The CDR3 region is CAISEPQGRVDTQYF. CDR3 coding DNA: TGTGCCATCAGTGAGCCCCAGGGCCGGGTAGATACGCAGTATTTT.